These 8 T cell receptor beta chains originate from one sample sequenced in a study of glioma-infiltrating T cells after dendritic cell vaccination (dated by TCRdb to about 2016). To prepare the library, the immunoSEQ multiplex PCR assay was applied. This is the immuneACCESS table as TCRdb keeps it, with only in-frame sequences that have V and J called. A part of the clones is gone; compared with another copy, unresolved V genes explain less than half, and the rest is unexplained. This sample lists about 87,000 clones; 80% to 85% were detected once. Under 8% of the sample lies in the top ten. In the paper's terms, the time point label means: after dendritic cell vaccination, including at tumor progression/relapse. Sequences were derived from blood, sampled after dendritic cell vaccination. Receptor source: a human donor with glioblastoma.

V gene TRBV10-1 combines with J gene TRBJ1-2; 9 bases are shared with TRBD1. V dropped 3 bases and J dropped 2; count of bases not matched to a gene: 4. The CDR3 has 15 amino acids. Germline V gene lookup returns CDR1 WNHNN and CDR2 SYGVQD (reference sequence). CDR3: CASSDLQGANYGYTF. DNA for the CDR3: TGCGCCAGCAGTGATTTACAGGGGGCCAACTATGGCTACACCTTC.

The chain couples TRBV7-2 to TRBJ1-5; 8 bases align to TRBD1. This CDR3 contains 14 residues. Germline V gene sequence: CDR1 SGHTA, CDR2 FQGNSA. V dropped 5 bases and J dropped 7; count of bases not matched to a gene: 7. CDR3 protein: CASSTGQGHQPQHF. CDR3 coding DNA: TGTGCCAGCAGCACCGGACAGGGTCACCAGCCCCAGCATTTT. Looking up the rest from reference TRBV7-2 and TRBJ1-5 gives the full variable domain: GAGVSQSPSNKVTEKGKDVELRCDPISGHTALYWYRQSLGQGLEFLIYFQGNSAPDKSGLPSDRFSAERTGGSVSTLTIQRTQQEDSAVYLCASSTGQGHQPQHFGDGTRLSIL.

The CDR3 region has the DNA TGTGCCAGCAGTCCGAGGCAGGGGGCTGGGGGCAATCAGCCCCAGCATTTT. Translating it yields CASSPRQGAGGNQPQHF. The rearrangement uses TRBV2 and TRBJ1-5; 8 bases align to TRBD1. This CDR3 contains 17 residues. The germline V gene has CDR1 SNHLY and CDR2 FYNNEI. Losses at the gene ends were 5 bases for V and 2 bases for J; bases not matched to a gene: 11.

The CDR3 nucleotides are TGTGCCAGCGGGGGGTATGGGAGTTACAATGAGCAGTTCTTC. Translated: CASGGYGSYNEQFF. The chain carries TRBV14 and TRBJ2-1; a possible D gene is TRBD2 (6 bases). The CDR3 has 14 residues. Trimming took 8 bases from V and 4 from J, leaving 15 bases between them. Germline CDR1 SGHDN, CDR2 FVKESK.

This clone has only one observation. V is TRBV7-2 and J is TRBJ1-1, with 9 bases matching TRBD1. The CDR3 has 14 residues. CDR1 and CDR2 from the germline V gene are SGHTA and FQGNSA. V dropped 6 bases and J dropped 9; count of bases not matched to a gene: 11. CDR3 amino acids: CASSFITGGVKAFF. CDR3 bases: TGTGCCAGCAGTTTTATAACAGGGGGCGTCAAAGCTTTCTTT. Looking up the rest from reference TRBV7-2 and TRBJ1-1 gives the full variable domain: GAGVSQSPSNKVTEKGKDVELRCDPISGHTALYWYRQSLGQGLEFLIYFQGNSAPDKSGLPSDRFSAERTGGSVSTLTIQRTQQEDSAVYLCASSFITGGVKAFFGQGTRLTVV.

The rearrangement joins TRBV2 to TRBJ2-7, with D perhaps TRBD1 (6 bases). The germline V gene encodes CDR1 SNHLY and CDR2 FYNNEI. There are 12 residues in the CDR3. The V end lost 6 bases, the J end lost 5 bases, and 11 bases lay between the germline ends. The CDR3 DNA reads TGTGCCAGCAGCTGGTCAGGGGACGAGCAGTACTTC. It encodes CASSWSGDEQYF.

The rearrangement uses TRBV7-9 and TRBJ1-1, with 7 positions matching TRBD1. The germline V gene encodes CDR1 SEHNR and CDR2 FQNEAQ (reference sequence). V was clipped by 5 bases and J by 5 bases; unmatched bases: 5. This CDR3 is 13 amino acids long. The CDR3 loop is CASSPTGPTEAFF. The CDR3 DNA reads TGTGCCAGCAGCCCGACAGGGCCGACTGAAGCTTTCTTT.

This clone has a handful of counts. This chain joins TRBV2 and TRBJ1-2; D not resolved. Germline CDR1 and CDR2: SNHLY and FYNNEI. This CDR3 comprises 14 residues. V was trimmed by 7 bases and J by 4 bases, leaving 16 bases between them. CDR3 loop: CASTREGGFYGYTF. CDR3 DNA sequence: TGTGCCAGCACCCGGGAGGGCGGGTTCTATGGCTACACCTTC.